This is a list of T cell receptor beta chains from one sample in a study of blood T cells in healthy people across ages. TCRdb independently ran MiXCR on the 5' RACE reads; one entry per CDR3 protein. The repertoire includes about 1.7 million distinct CDR3 sequences, under 30% of them detected once, and roughly 8.2% sits in the top ten. The sequenced material came from blood. These TCRs come from a woman aged 25 to 39 in good health. Both conserved end residues are part of each CDR3. Each record gives: CDR3 protein, CDR3 DNA, D gene, clone size, J gene, V gene. D genes are given only for firm matches. Clone size is not always given. Where it is, it says once, few, many or a class for expanded clones.

cdr3_aa: CSARVAGGEQFF
cdr3_nt: TGCAGTGCTAGAGTAGCAGGTGGTGAGCAGTTCTTC
d_call: .
clone_size: once
j_call: TRBJ2-1
v_call: TRBV20-1

cdr3_aa: CATSDRDGAEAFF
cdr3_nt: TGTGCCACCAGTGATCGGGACGGCGCAGAAGCTTTCTTT
d_call: .
clone_size: .
j_call: TRBJ1-1
v_call: TRBV24-1

cdr3_aa: CATSRDPPGRSTDTQYF
cdr3_nt: TGTGCCACCAGCAGAGATCCTCCAGGGAGGAGCACGGATACGCAGTATTTT
d_call: .
clone_size: .
j_call: TRBJ2-3
v_call: TRBV15

cdr3_aa: CASSVTGLAGVYNEQFF
cdr3_nt: TGTGCCAGCAGCGTGACGGGACTAGCGGGAGTCTACAATGAGCAGTTCTTC
d_call: TRBD2
clone_size: many
j_call: TRBJ2-1
v_call: TRBV9

cdr3_aa: CSARTPTAGVRNEQFF
cdr3_nt: TGCAGTGCTCGCACTCCGACAGCGGGAGTAAGGAATGAGCAGTTCTTC
d_call: TRBD2
clone_size: few
j_call: TRBJ2-1
v_call: TRBV20-1

cdr3_aa: CATSRDYETQFF
cdr3_nt: TGTGCCACCAGCAGAGATTACGAGACCCAGTTCTTC
d_call: .
clone_size: .
j_call: TRBJ2-1
v_call: TRBV15

cdr3_aa: CASSLGLTNADTQYF
cdr3_nt: TGTGCCAGCAGCTTAGGTCTGACCAACGCAGATACGCAGTATTTT
d_call: .
clone_size: .
j_call: TRBJ2-3
v_call: TRBV7-9

cdr3_aa: CASSLVTGPNTEAFF
cdr3_nt: TGTGCCAGCAGCTTAGTGACGGGCCCGAACACTGAAGCTTTCTTT
d_call: .
clone_size: .
j_call: TRBJ1-1
v_call: TRBV7-9

cdr3_aa: CASSLAWGASGEQFF
cdr3_nt: TGCGCCAGCAGCTTGGCGTGGGGGGCCTCGGGTGAGCAGTTCTTC
d_call: .
clone_size: many
j_call: TRBJ2-1
v_call: TRBV5-1

cdr3_aa: CASSSAGVEPYEQYF
cdr3_nt: TGCGCCAGCAGCTCCGCAGGGGTGGAGCCCTACGAGCAGTACTTC
d_call: .
clone_size: .
j_call: TRBJ2-7
v_call: TRBV5-1

cdr3_aa: CSARDLRGTEAFF
cdr3_nt: TGCAGTGCTAGAGATCTTAGGGGCACTGAAGCTTTCTTT
d_call: .
clone_size: .
j_call: TRBJ1-1
v_call: TRBV20-1

cdr3_aa: CASKTGSKGNQPQHF
cdr3_nt: TGTGCCAGCAAGACGGGATCCAAAGGGAATCAGCCCCAGCATTTT
d_call: .
clone_size: .
j_call: TRBJ1-5
v_call: TRBV6-6

cdr3_aa: CASSPLAGYTF
cdr3_nt: TGTGCCAGCTCACCACTGGCCGGCTACACCTTC
d_call: .
clone_size: .
j_call: TRBJ1-2
v_call: TRBV18

cdr3_aa: CSARDPRGAFF
cdr3_nt: TGCAGTGCTAGAGATCCCAGGGGCGCTTTCTTT
d_call: .
clone_size: few
j_call: TRBJ1-1
v_call: TRBV20-1

cdr3_aa: CASSQEALTDTQYF
cdr3_nt: TGCGCCAGCAGCCAAGAGGCACTCACAGATACGCAGTATTTT
d_call: .
clone_size: few
j_call: TRBJ2-3
v_call: TRBV4-3

cdr3_aa: CASSFEGVNEKLFF
cdr3_nt: TGCGCCAGCAGCTTCGAGGGGGTAAATGAAAAACTGTTTTTT
d_call: .
clone_size: .
j_call: TRBJ1-4
v_call: TRBV5-1

cdr3_aa: CASSTLTSGPYNEQYF
cdr3_nt: TGCGCCAGCAGCACCCTAACTAGCGGTCCCTACAATGAGCAGTACTTC
d_call: TRBD2
clone_size: .
j_call: TRBJ2-7
v_call: TRBV5-1

cdr3_aa: CASSGGTGANEKLFF
cdr3_nt: TGTGCCAGCTCCGGAGGGACAGGGGCTAATGAAAAACTGTTTTTT
d_call: TRBD1
clone_size: .
j_call: TRBJ1-4
v_call: TRBV18

cdr3_aa: CASSRGNSGNQPQHF
cdr3_nt: TGTGCCAGCAGCAGAGGGAATTCTGGCAATCAGCCCCAGCATTTT
d_call: .
clone_size: .
j_call: TRBJ1-5
v_call: TRBV7-9

cdr3_aa: CAIGSGGFYQPQHF
cdr3_nt: TGTGCCATCGGGTCAGGGGGCTTCTATCAGCCCCAGCATTTT
d_call: TRBD1
clone_size: .
j_call: TRBJ1-5
v_call: TRBV10-3

cdr3_aa: CASSGRTGGFSGANVLTF
cdr3_nt: TGCGCCAGCAGCGGGAGGACAGGGGGCTTCTCTGGGGCCAACGTCCTGACTTTC
d_call: TRBD1
clone_size: .
j_call: TRBJ2-6
v_call: TRBV5-1

cdr3_aa: CASSPHGAYEQYF
cdr3_nt: TGTGCCAGCAGTCCCCACGGAGCCTACGAGCAGTACTTC
d_call: .
clone_size: .
j_call: TRBJ2-7
v_call: TRBV6-5

cdr3_aa: CASSFREFQPQHF
cdr3_nt: TGTGCCAGCAGTTTCAGGGAATTTCAGCCCCAGCATTTT
d_call: .
clone_size: few
j_call: TRBJ1-5
v_call: TRBV12-3/TRBV12-4

cdr3_aa: CASSLKSGMGETQYF
cdr3_nt: TGTGCCAGCAGCTTAAAGTCAGGGATGGGGGAGACCCAGTACTTC
d_call: .
clone_size: many
j_call: TRBJ2-5
v_call: TRBV7-9

cdr3_aa: CASSSDRLAGPYEQYF
cdr3_nt: TGTGCCAGCAGCAGTGACAGACTAGCGGGACCCTACGAGCAGTACTTC
d_call: TRBD2
clone_size: many
j_call: TRBJ2-7
v_call: TRBV7-2

cdr3_aa: CSVGLGNTEAFF
cdr3_nt: TGCAGCGTGGGGTTGGGGAACACTGAAGCTTTCTTT
d_call: .
clone_size: few
j_call: TRBJ1-1
v_call: TRBV29-1

cdr3_aa: CASSFLPGLDTQYF
cdr3_nt: TGCGCCAGCAGCTTTCTTCCGGGTCTAGATACGCAGTATTTT
d_call: .
clone_size: once
j_call: TRBJ2-3
v_call: TRBV5-1

cdr3_aa: CASNPRRGYTQYF
cdr3_nt: TGCGCCAGCAATCCCCGGCGCGGGTATACGCAGTATTTT
d_call: .
clone_size: few
j_call: TRBJ2-3
v_call: TRBV10-2

cdr3_aa: CASRRGRRNEQFF
cdr3_nt: TGTGCCAGCAGGAGAGGGAGACGCAATGAGCAGTTCTTC
d_call: .
clone_size: .
j_call: TRBJ2-1
v_call: TRBV27